There are a few counts of the clone carrying this T cell receptor (beta chain). Its target is not known. The sample originates from a study of response to subunit inactivated influenza vaccine. Each CDR3 protein gets one entry after TCRdb re-called the RT-PCR reads with MiXCR. The sample lists around 540,000 distinct CDR3 sequences, over 9.5% occurring once. The V gene end was trimmed by 3 bases and the J gene end by 4 bases; junction bases not matched to a gene: 5. The germline V gene has CDR1 WNHNN and CDR2 SYGVQD (reference sequence). The CDR3 runs to 16 residues. Study-wide results and limits: Authors suggested few new T cells are recruited by each seasonal influenza vaccination.

The V call is TRBV10-1, the J call TRBJ2-2, with 10 nucleotides matching TRBD2. Source: PBMCs from blood, taken on the day of vaccination. The clonotype comes from a man aged 50-60 years who received an inactivated influenza vaccine. The CDR3 here is CASSDSLAGGTGELFF. The CDR3, as DNA: TGCGCCAGCAGTGACTCTTTAGCGGGAGGCACCGGGGAGCTGTTTTTT.